This T cell receptor (beta chain) was identified in a study of regulatory T cells in long-lasting Graves disease. iRepertoire HTBI primers and Arm-PCR of CDR3 regions built TCR beta libraries. From the multiplex PCR reads, TCRdb called clonotypes with MiXCR, one entry per CDR3 protein. The sample consists of a few hundred thousand distinct CDR3 sequences, about 15% of them appearing once. Time point denoted: newly diagnosed GD, antithyroid drugs for less than 3 months. Making the TCR library involved RNA that had been extracted from PBMCs. The ends lost 6 bases at V and 4 bases at J; junction bases unmatched: 8. CDR1 and CDR2 (germline): MDHEN, SYDVKM. The CDR3 sequence is 15 residues long. A further study also used this sample, focusing on T cells in Graves' hyperthyroidism and ophthalmopathy. That paper adds: The HTBI primer set drove a first-round RT-PCR of the TCR CDR3.

The receptor was isolated from a woman under 30 with Graves disease. The sample was peripheral blood mononuclear cells (PBMCs), taken at new diagnosis, from a patient treated with antithyroid drugs. The J gene is TRBJ2-3, the V gene TRBV28; 9 bases align to TRBD1. The CDR3 bases are TGTGCCAGCAGGGAAGGGACAGGGTCCCCAGATACGCAGTATTTT. It is translated as CASREGTGSPDTQYF.